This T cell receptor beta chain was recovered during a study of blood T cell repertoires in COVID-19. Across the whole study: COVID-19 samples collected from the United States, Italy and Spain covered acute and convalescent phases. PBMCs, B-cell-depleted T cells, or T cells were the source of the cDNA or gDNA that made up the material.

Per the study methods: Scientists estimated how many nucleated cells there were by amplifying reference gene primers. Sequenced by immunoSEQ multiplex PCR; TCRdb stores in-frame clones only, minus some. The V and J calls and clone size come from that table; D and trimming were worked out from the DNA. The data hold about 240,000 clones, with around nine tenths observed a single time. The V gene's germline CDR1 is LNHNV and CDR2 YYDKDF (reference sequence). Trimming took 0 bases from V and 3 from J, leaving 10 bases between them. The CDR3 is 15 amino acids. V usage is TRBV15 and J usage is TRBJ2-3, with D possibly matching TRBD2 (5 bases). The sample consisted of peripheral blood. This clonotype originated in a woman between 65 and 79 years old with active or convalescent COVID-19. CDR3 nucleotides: TGTGCCACCAGCAGAGATTGGACTGCTACAGATACGCAGTATTTT. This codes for CATSRDWTATDTQYF.